Below are 32 T cell receptor beta chains sequenced from a single sample in a study of cytotoxic CD8 clonotypes in ibrutinib-treated CLL. TCRdb's table, derived via immunoSEQ multiplex PCR, lists solely in-frame clones and lacks some. The sample carries hundreds of thousands of clones, around three quarters recorded once. This specimen consisted of PBMCs, obtained after 24 months of ibrutinib treatment. The receptors come from a human donor with chronic lymphocytic leukemia.

V gene TRBV7-2 combines with J gene TRBJ1-2, with no clear D. Deletions cut 3 bases from V and 1 base from J, with 9 bases between. Per the germline V gene, CDR1 is SGHTA and CDR2 is FQGNSA. The CDR3 covers 14 residues. The CDR3 loop reads CASSLHQNNYGYTF. The DNA of the CDR3 is TGTGCCAGCAGCTTGCATCAGAATAACTATGGCTACACCTTC.

J is TRBJ1-1 and V is TRBV2; D is ambiguous. The CDR3 consists of 13 residues. CDR1 SNHLY and CDR2 FYNNEI come from the germline V gene. The ends were cut back, 7 bases at V and 0 bases at J, with 9 bases in the middle. As DNA, the CDR3 is TGTGCCAGCACGTGGCAGTTGAACACTGAAGCTTTCTTT. Encoded protein: CASTWQLNTEAFF.

The gene calls are TRBV27 and TRBJ1-1; 7 bases match TRBD1. The trim removed 5 bases at V and 7 bases at J, leaving 7 bases unmatched. CDR1 MNHEY and CDR2 SMNVEV come from the germline V gene (reference sequence). The length of the CDR3 is 13 residues. The CDR3 DNA follows: TGTGCCAGCAGTGTCATGACAGGGAGTGAAGCTTTCTTT. This sequence encodes CASSVMTGSEAFF.

V usage is TRBV5-1 and J usage is TRBJ2-7; 7 bases are shared with TRBD1. Germline values: CDR1 SGHRS, CDR2 YFSETQ. J gave up 4 bases and V 4 bases, and 5 bases lay outside the gene matches. The CDR3 covers 13 residues. The CDR3 protein is CASSRDRSYEQYF. The CDR3 DNA is TGCGCCAGCAGCCGGGACAGATCATACGAGCAGTACTTC.

This sequence joins TRBV30 and TRBJ2-5, with 7 bases identical to TRBD1. After removal of 8 bases from V and 4 bases from J, the junction contained 13 bases not matched to a gene. Germline V gene lookup returns CDR1 GTSNPN and CDR2 SVGIG (reference sequence). The CDR3 spans 14 residues. CDR3 nucleotides: TGTGCCGGCTACAGGGGCGGTAAGGCAGAGACCCAGTACTTC. Translation gives CAGYRGGKAETQYF.

With respect to this clone: The junction differs from germline at one of its ends, possibly a read error. This chain links TRBV7-7 with TRBJ2-3, with 10 bases identical to TRBD1. The CDR3 runs to 16 residues. Germline V gives CDR1 SSHAT, CDR2 FNYEAQ (reference sequence). CDR3 amino acids: CASSLSGTGATDTQYF. The CDR3 DNA sequence: TGTGCTAGCAGCTTATCCGGGACAGGGGCCACAGATACGCAGTATTTT.

V usage is TRBV4-1 and J usage is TRBJ1-2; the D gene is possibly TRBD1 (5 bases). The CDR3 is made up of 15 amino acids. Trimming stripped 1 base from V and 4 bases from J, with 13 bases between. In germline, CDR1 is MGHRA, CDR2 YSYEKL. In nucleotides, the CDR3 is TGCGCCAGCAGCCAAGGCGAGGGGACGGGCTATGGCTACACCTTC. Translated: CASSQGEGTGYGYTF.

This clone was recorded once. The rearrangement links TRBV4-2 to TRBJ2-7; D is unclear. V gave up 0 bases and J gave up 0 bases, with 6 bases separating them. This CDR3 comprises 14 residues. Germline V gene lookup returns CDR1 LGHNA and CDR2 YNFKEQ. CDR3 sequence (DNA): TGTGCCAGCAGCCAAGATGGGGTCTCCTACGAGCAGTACTTC. Protein sequence: CASSQDGVSYEQYF.

The chain combines TRBV27 with TRBJ2-7; 8 positions match TRBD1. Unmatched junction bases numbered 12, after V lost 5 bases and J lost 6 bases. Germline CDR1 reads MNHEY; CDR2 reads SMNVEV (reference sequence). CDR3 size: 15 residues. The CDR3 DNA reads as TGTGCCAGCAGTCCCCCGGGACAGGCCGAGTTCGAGCAGTACTTC. It translates to CASSPPGQAEFEQYF.

The J gene is TRBJ2-5, the V gene TRBV19; D gene unclear. V dropped 1 base and J dropped 5 bases, with 8 bases sitting between them. Germline values: CDR1 LNHDA, CDR2 SQIVND (reference sequence). The CDR3 consists of 13 residues. The DNA for the CDR3 is TGTGCCAGTAGTATAGTGGTGAGGGAGACCCAGTACTTC. Encoded protein: CASSIVVRETQYF.

The V call is TRBV6-5, the J call TRBJ1-1, with D hard to call. CDR3 length: 11 residues. The V and J ends lost 1 base and 8 bases respectively, with 5 bases between them. Germline CDR1 MNHEY, CDR2 SVGAGI. The chain's CDR3 is CASSYFGEAFF. CDR3 nucleotide sequence: TGTGCCAGCAGTTACTTTGGGGAAGCTTTCTTT.

This clone was picked up many times. The J gene is TRBJ2-7, the V gene TRBV2; D not certain. Germline V gene data show CDR1 as SNHLY and CDR2 as FYNNEI. This CDR3 spans 14 amino acids. With 7 bases removed from V and 3 bases from J, the gap between germline ends came to 16 bases. The CDR3 DNA follows: TGTGCCAGCAATCCCGGCGATGAGAACTACGAGCAGTACTTC. Amino acid sequence: CASNPGDENYEQYF.

The sample holds one count of this clone. The genes are TRBV14 and TRBJ2-3, with D possibly TRBD2 on 6 matching bases. V dropped 4 bases and J dropped 4 bases, with 15 bases sitting between them. Per the germline V gene, CDR1 is SGHDN and CDR2 is FVKESK. The CDR3 is 15 residues long. This chain's CDR3 is CASSRVTSGADTQYF. The CDR3 DNA follows: TGTGCCAGCAGCCGAGTGACTAGTGGGGCAGATACGCAGTATTTT.

The rearrangement joins TRBV28 to TRBJ2-7; TRBD1 aligns across 8 bases. This CDR3 contains 15 residues. Trimming took 6 bases from V and 5 from J; bases not matched to a gene: 12. The germline V gene has CDR1 MDHEN and CDR2 SYDVKM. This chain's CDR3 is CASRSTGQGIHEQYF. The CDR3 bases are TGTGCCAGCAGATCTACCGGACAGGGCATCCACGAGCAGTACTTC.

The CDR3 nucleotides are TGCGCCAGCAGCTTTCCGGGACTAGCGGGAGTCGGTGAGCAGTTCTTC. This encodes CASSFPGLAGVGEQFF. The J gene is TRBJ2-1, the V gene TRBV5-1; 14 nucleotides line up with TRBD2. The CDR3 covers 16 residues. Trimming took 2 bases from V and 9 from J; bases not matched to a gene: 7. CDR1 SGHRS and CDR2 YFSETQ come from the germline V gene.

This clone has only a few counts. The junction and the germline gene differ at one end; a read error may be behind it. This chain links TRBV7-7 with TRBJ2-6; D gene unclear. This CDR3 spans 14 amino acids. Germline CDR1 reads SSHAT; CDR2 reads FNYEAQ (reference sequence). This chain's CDR3 is CASSLVPGANVLTF. The CDR3 nucleotides read TGTGCTAGCAGCTTGGTCCCTGGGGCCAACGTCCTGACTTTC.

The rearrangement links TRBV6-1 to TRBJ2-7; perhaps TRBD1 as D (5 bases). With 4 bases removed from V and 1 base from J, the gap between germline ends came to 14 bases. CDR3 size: 15 residues. Germline lookup yields CDR1 MNHNS and CDR2 SASEGT. CDR3: CASSALPAGSYEQYF. CDR3 coding DNA: TGTGCCAGCAGTGCACTTCCGGCAGGGTCCTACGAGCAGTACTTC.

The chain joins TRBV15 to TRBJ1-1; 7 nucleotides match TRBD1. V dropped 1 base and J dropped 3; count of bases not matched to a gene: 2. Germline CDR1 and CDR2: LNHNV and YYDKDF (reference sequence). This CDR3 comprises 14 residues. The chain's CDR3 is CATSRGGTDTEAFF. The CDR3 DNA reads TGTGCCACCAGCAGAGGGGGGACAGACACTGAAGCTTTCTTT.

The chain has TRBV5-6 and TRBJ2-3; 15 bases are shared with TRBD2. The CDR3 sequence is 16 residues long. V dropped 5 bases and J dropped 7; count of bases not matched to a gene: 8. CDR1 is SGHDT and CDR2 is YYEEEE in the germline V gene. CDR3 DNA sequence: TGTGCCAGCAGTTTTGGGACTAGCGGGAGGAGGCATACGCAGTATTTT. Protein: CASSFGTSGRRHTQYF. Based on the CDR3 plus reference TRBV5-6 and TRBJ2-3, the full variable domain is DAGVTQSPTHLIKTRGQQVTLRCSPKSGHDTVSWYQQALGQGPQFIFQYYEEEERQRGNFPDRFSGHQFPNYSSELNVNALLLGDSALYLCASSFGTSGRRHTQYFGPGTRLTVL.

This clone has just a few counts. This chain links TRBV27 with TRBJ2-1; D is uncertain. V shed 3 bases and J shed 1 base, with 7 bases lying between them. Per the germline V gene, CDR1 is MNHEY and CDR2 is SMNVEV (reference sequence). The CDR3 has 14 residues. CDR3 region: CASSFVGSYNEQFF. The CDR3 DNA follows: TGTGCCAGCAGTTTTGTAGGGTCCTACAATGAGCAGTTCTTC.

J is TRBJ2-7 and V is TRBV18, with 13 bases matching TRBD2. The germline CDR1 and CDR2 sequences are KGHSH and LQKENI. The V segment lost 1 base and the J segment 6 bases; nucleotides outside the gene matches: 6. CDR3 size: 16 residues. Here the CDR3 DNA reads TGTGCCAGCTCACCACAACTAGCGGGAGGGCCGATCGAGCAGTACTTC. It translates to CASSPQLAGGPIEQYF.

This clone was counted once. V and J are TRBV25-1 and TRBJ2-7; no clear D. V lost 8 bases to trimming and J lost 2 bases, with 16 bases between them. Germline V gene data show CDR1 as MGHDK and CDR2 as SYGVNS. CDR3 length equals 14 residues. The CDR3 protein is CASFWGTVPYEQYF. The CDR3, as DNA: TGTGCCAGCTTTTGGGGTACTGTTCCCTACGAGCAGTACTTC.

This sequence joins TRBV5-1 and TRBJ2-7, with TRBD2 identical over 7 bases. The germline CDR1 and CDR2 sequences are SGHRS and YFSETQ. This CDR3 is built from 14 residues. V was clipped by 0 bases and J by 4 bases; unmatched bases: 4. The CDR3 is CASSLDGGGYEQYF. The DNA for the CDR3 is TGCGCCAGCAGCTTGGATGGGGGAGGGTACGAGCAGTACTTC. The variable domain in full, completed from reference TRBV5-1 and TRBJ2-7, reads KAGVTQTPRYLIKTRGQQVTLSCSPISGHRSVSWYQQTPGQGLQFLFEYFSETQRNKGNFPGRFSGRQFSNSRSEMNVSTLELGDSALYLCASSLDGGGYEQYFGPGTRLTVT.

For the CDR3, the DNA is TGTGCCAGCAGCCCGGTTGGGAACGGCGGGGTCCTCCTACGGGGTTACTTC. It encodes CASSPVGNGGVLLRGYF. This chain joins TRBV4-2 and TRBJ2-7; D perhaps matches TRBD2 (6 bases). Deletions cut 4 bases from V and 13 bases from J, with 32 bases between. This CDR3 has 17 residues. Germline V CDR1 and CDR2: LGHNA, YNFKEQ.

The J gene is TRBJ2-2, the V gene TRBV6-6; no firm D call. Germline-derived CDR1 and CDR2 are MNHNY and SVGAGI (reference sequence). CDR3 length: 12 amino acids. Trimming removed 4 bases from V and 6 bases from J, with 6 bases in between. CDR3 loop: CASSSDAGELFF. The CDR3 DNA reads as TGTGCCAGCAGTTCCGACGCCGGGGAGCTGTTTTTT.

The rearrangement joins TRBV6-5 to TRBJ2-2; D gene uncertain. This CDR3 contains 14 residues. Germline CDR1 is MNHEY and CDR2 is SVGAGI. Trimming pared 6 bases from V and 0 bases from J, leaving 8 bases between. DNA of the CDR3: TGTGCCAGCAGGAGGCCTGCGAACACCGGGGAGCTGTTTTTT. This translates into CASRRPANTGELFF.

The table lists this clone with a few counts. This chain joins TRBV2 and TRBJ1-5; the D gene is possibly TRBD1 (5 bases). From germline, CDR1 is SNHLY and CDR2 FYNNEI. The CDR3 loop spans 15 amino acids. V gave up 0 bases and J gave up 4 bases, with 10 bases separating them. Here the CDR3 DNA reads TGTGCCAGCAGTGAAGCGCAGGGAAGGAATCAGCCCCAGCATTTT. It yields the protein CASSEAQGRNQPQHF.

The chain joins TRBV6-6 to TRBJ1-1; D uncertain. Germline V gene lookup returns CDR1 MNHNY and CDR2 SVGAGI (reference sequence). The CDR3 runs 10 residues. Deletions cut 8 bases from V and 5 bases from J, with 6 bases between. Here the CDR3 reads CASEETEAFF. CDR3 bases: TGTGCCAGCGAAGAGACTGAAGCTTTCTTT.

This chain uses TRBV5-1 with TRBJ1-4; D is unresolved. The germline gives CDR1 SGHRS, CDR2 YFSETQ. Deletions cut 1 base from V and 3 bases from J, with 10 bases between. The CDR3 runs to 15 residues. DNA for the CDR3: TGCGCCAGCAGCTTGTCGCAAGTACCTAATGAAAAACTGTTTTTT. Its translation: CASSLSQVPNEKLFF.

The V and J genes are TRBV6-5 and TRBJ2-2; no firm D call. Germline-derived CDR1 and CDR2 are MNHEY and SVGAGI. With 7 bases removed from V and 12 bases from J, the gap between germline ends came to 12 bases. The CDR3 runs 11 residues. This chain's CDR3 is CASTSEAKLFF. DNA of the CDR3: TGTGCCAGCACCTCCGAGGCCAAGCTGTTTTTT.

This clone has only a few counts. This chain joins TRBV7-9 and TRBJ1-5; D possibly corresponds to TRBD1 (6 bases). Germline CDR1 SEHNR, CDR2 FQNEAQ (reference sequence). The length of the CDR3 is 15 residues. The germline V and J ends were trimmed by 5 bases and 5 bases, with 16 bases remaining between them. The CDR3 coding sequence is TGTGCCAGCAGCGGGGGAGGGGGTTTTTATCAGCCCCAGCATTTT. It codes for CASSGGGGFYQPQHF.

This clone was recorded a few times. This chain uses TRBV27 with TRBJ2-7; D gene unclear. Trimming pared 7 bases from V and 2 bases from J, leaving 15 bases between. In germline, CDR1 is MNHEY, CDR2 SMNVEV (reference sequence). The CDR3 loop spans 14 amino acids. CDR3 nucleotides: TGTGCCAGCAACTCCTGGCCGACCACCTACGAGCAGTACTTC. Its protein product is CASNSWPTTYEQYF.